At least ten counts were recorded for the clone carrying this T cell receptor beta chain. As yet, its antigen is unknown. This entry is derived from a study of early T cells in non-severe SARS-CoV-2 infection. On the study more broadly: RNA in bulk from unsorted whole blood was sequenced, and chains were unpaired.

Individual cDNA molecules each received unique molecular identifiers attached to them. TCRdb reanalysed the 5' RACE reads using MiXCR and keeps one entry per CDR3 protein. The sample shows about 25,000 distinct CDR3 sequences, 3.5% to 5% of them seen only once. General study results and limits: VDJdb matching skewed toward anti-spike CD8 responses, missing private and CD4 specificities.

Germline V gene sequence: CDR1 LGHNA, CDR2 YNFKEQ. The CDR3 runs 15 residues. Unmatched junction bases numbered 7, after V lost 1 base and J lost 5 bases. The sample consisted of whole blood. The chain carries TRBV4-2 and TRBJ1-2; 7 bases agree with TRBD1. The sequence was collected from an adult who was a healthcare worker with PCR-confirmed SARS-CoV-2 infection or an uninfected control (not recorded which). Here the CDR3 reads CASSQATGTEYGYTF. In DNA form, the CDR3 reads TGTGCCAGCAGCCAAGCAACCGGGACAGAGTATGGCTACACCTTC.